Ten or more counts support the clone carrying this T cell receptor (beta chain). Its cognate antigen is unknown. One end of the junction is discordant with germline, which a read error may explain. This specimen comes from a study of regulatory T cells in long-lasting Graves disease. Germline assignment: CDR1 GTSNPN and CDR2 SVGIG (reference sequence). The CDR3 consists of 11 residues. Relying on iRepertoire HTBI primers and Arm-PCR of CDR3 regions, the team built TCR beta libraries. MiXCR was run by TCRdb on the multiplex PCR reads, yielding one entry per CDR3 protein. The sample contains roughly 610,000 distinct CDR3 sequences, 15% to 20% of which appear only once. Findings of the study overall: Persistent cases favored TRBV28, TRBJ1-2 and TRBJ2-5. Persistent Graves' patients showed less TCR diversity than newly diagnosed patients showed.

Time point specified: newly diagnosed GD, antithyroid drugs for less than 3 months. Following extraction of RNA from PBMCs, that RNA was used to make the TCR library. Graves' disease diagnoses used American Thyroid Association guidelines. This sample also belongs to another study, concerning T cells in Graves' hyperthyroidism and ophthalmopathy. That investigation notes: Over 18 months, lack of ophthalmopathy progression marked Graves' hyperthyroidism as stable.

The origin of this receptor is a woman in her 30s with Graves disease. V gene TRBV30 combines with J gene TRBJ2-1; D remains unclear. The specimen was peripheral blood mononuclear cells (PBMCs), collected at new diagnosis, from a patient treated with antithyroid drugs. The CDR3: CAWTTYTEQFF. CDR3 coding DNA: TGTGCCTGGACCACGTACACTGAGCAGTTCTTC.